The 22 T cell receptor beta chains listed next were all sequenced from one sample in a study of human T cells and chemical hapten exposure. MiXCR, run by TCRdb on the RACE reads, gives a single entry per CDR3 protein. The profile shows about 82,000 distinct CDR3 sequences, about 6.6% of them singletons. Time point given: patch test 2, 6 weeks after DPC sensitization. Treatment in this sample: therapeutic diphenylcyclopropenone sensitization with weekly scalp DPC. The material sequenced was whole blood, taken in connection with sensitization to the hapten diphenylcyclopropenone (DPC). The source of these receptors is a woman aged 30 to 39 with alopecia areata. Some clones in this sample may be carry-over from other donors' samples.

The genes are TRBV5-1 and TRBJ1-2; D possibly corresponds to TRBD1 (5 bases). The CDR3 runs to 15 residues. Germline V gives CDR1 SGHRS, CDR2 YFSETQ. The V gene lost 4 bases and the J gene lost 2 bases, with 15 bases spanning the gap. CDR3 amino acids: CASSNRLEGNYGYTF. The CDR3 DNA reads TGCGCCAGCAGCAACCGTCTCGAGGGGAACTATGGCTACACCTTC.

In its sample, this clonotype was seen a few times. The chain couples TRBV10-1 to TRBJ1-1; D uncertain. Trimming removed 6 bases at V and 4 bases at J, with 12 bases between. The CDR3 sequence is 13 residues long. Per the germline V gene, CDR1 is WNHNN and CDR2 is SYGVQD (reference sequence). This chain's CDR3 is CASREQRFTEAFF. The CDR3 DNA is TGCGCCAGCAGGGAACAAAGATTCACTGAAGCTTTCTTT.

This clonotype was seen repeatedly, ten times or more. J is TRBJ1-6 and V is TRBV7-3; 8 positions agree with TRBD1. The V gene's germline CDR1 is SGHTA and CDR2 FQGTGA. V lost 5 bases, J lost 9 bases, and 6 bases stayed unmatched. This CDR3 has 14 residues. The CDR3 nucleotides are TGTGCCAGCAGCACCACAGGGGGTCGTTCACCCCTCCACTTT. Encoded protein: CASSTTGGRSPLHF.

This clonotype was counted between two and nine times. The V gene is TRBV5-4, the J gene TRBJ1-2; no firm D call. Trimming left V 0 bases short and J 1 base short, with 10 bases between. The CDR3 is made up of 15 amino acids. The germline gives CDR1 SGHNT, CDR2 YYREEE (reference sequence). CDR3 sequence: CASSLGTANNYGYTF. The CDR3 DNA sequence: TGTGCCAGCAGCTTGGGAACCGCTAATAACTATGGCTACACCTTC.

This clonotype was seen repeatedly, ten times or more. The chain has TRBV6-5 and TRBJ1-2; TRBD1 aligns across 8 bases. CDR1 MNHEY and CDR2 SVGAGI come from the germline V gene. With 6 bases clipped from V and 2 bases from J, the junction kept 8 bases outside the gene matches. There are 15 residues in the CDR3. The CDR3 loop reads CASSPTGVSNYGYTF. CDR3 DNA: TGTGCCAGCAGCCCGACAGGGGTATCCAACTATGGCTACACCTTC.

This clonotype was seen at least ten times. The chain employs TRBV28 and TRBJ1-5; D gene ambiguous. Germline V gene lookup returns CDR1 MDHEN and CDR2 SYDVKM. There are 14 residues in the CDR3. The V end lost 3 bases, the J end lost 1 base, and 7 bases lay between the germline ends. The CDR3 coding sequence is TGTGCCAGCAGTTTCCAGATAAGCAATCAGCCCCAGCATTTT. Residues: CASSFQISNQPQHF.

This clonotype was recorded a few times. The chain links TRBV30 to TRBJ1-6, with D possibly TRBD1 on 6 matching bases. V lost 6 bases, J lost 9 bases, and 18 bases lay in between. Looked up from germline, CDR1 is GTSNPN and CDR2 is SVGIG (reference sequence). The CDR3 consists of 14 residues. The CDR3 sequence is CACPTGLGPSPLHF. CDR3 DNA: TGTGCCTGCCCCACAGGGTTGGGCCCTTCACCCCTCCACTTT.

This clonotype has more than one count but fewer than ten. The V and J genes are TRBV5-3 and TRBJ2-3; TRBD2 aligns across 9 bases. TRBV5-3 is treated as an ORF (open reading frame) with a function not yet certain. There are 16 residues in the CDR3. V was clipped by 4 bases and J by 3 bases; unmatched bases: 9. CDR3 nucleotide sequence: TGTGCCAGAAGCAAACATAGCGGGGGAAGGACAGATACGCAGTATTTT. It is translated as CARSKHSGGRTDTQYF.

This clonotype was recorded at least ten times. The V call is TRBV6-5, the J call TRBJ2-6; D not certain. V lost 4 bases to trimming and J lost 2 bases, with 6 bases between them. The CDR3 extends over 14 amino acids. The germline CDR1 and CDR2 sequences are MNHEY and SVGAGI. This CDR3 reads CASSWVTGANVLTF. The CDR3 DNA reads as TGTGCCAGCAGTTGGGTGACTGGGGCCAACGTCCTGACTTTC.

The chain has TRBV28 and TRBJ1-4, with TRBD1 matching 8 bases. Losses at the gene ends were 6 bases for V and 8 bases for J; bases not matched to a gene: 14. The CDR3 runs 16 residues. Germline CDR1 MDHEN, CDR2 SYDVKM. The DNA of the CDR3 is TGTGCCAGCAGCCCCACCGGCGGCAGGGGGCGCGAAAAACTGTTTTTT. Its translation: CASSPTGGRGREKLFF.

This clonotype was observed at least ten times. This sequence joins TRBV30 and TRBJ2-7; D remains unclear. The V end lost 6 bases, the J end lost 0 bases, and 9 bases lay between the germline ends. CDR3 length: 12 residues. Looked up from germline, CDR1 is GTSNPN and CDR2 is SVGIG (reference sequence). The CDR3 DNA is TGTGCCTGTAGCCAGAGCTCCTACGAGCAGTACTTC. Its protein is CACSQSSYEQYF. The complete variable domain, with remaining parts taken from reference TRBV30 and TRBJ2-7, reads SQTIHQWPATLVQPVGSPLSLECTVEGTSNPNLYWYRQAAGRGLQLLFYSVGIGQISSEVPQNLSASRPQDRQFILSSKKLLLSDSGFYLCACSQSSYEQYFGPGTRLTVT.

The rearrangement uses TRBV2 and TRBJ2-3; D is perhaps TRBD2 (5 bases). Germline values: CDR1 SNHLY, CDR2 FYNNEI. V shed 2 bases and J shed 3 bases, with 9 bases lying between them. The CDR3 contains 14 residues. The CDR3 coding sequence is TGTGCCAGCAGTGAACGTCGACTAACAGATACGCAGTATTTT. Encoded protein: CASSERRLTDTQYF.

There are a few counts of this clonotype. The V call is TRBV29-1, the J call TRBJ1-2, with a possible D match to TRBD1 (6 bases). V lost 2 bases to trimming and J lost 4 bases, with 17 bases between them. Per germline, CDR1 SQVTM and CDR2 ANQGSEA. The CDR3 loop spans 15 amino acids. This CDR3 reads CSVEYTDRTFYGYTF. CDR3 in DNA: TGCAGCGTTGAATATACGGACAGAACTTTCTATGGCTACACCTTC.

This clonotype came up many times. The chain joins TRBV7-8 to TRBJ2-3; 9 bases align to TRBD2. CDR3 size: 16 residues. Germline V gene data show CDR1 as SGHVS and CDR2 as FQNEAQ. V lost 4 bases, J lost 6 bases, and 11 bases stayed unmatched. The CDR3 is CASSSDWSGGKDTQYF. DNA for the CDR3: TGTGCCAGCAGCTCAGATTGGAGCGGGGGGAAGGATACGCAGTATTTT.

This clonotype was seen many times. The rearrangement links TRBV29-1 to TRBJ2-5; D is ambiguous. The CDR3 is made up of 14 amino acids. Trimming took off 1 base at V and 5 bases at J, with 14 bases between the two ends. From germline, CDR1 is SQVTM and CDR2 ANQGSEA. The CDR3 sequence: CSVEVGSSSETQYF. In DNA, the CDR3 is TGCAGCGTTGAAGTTGGCAGTAGCAGCGAGACCCAGTACTTC.

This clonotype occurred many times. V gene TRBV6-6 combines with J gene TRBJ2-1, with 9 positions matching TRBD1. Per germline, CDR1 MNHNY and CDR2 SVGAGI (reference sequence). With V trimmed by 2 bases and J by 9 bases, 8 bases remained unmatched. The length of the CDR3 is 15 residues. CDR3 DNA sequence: TGTGCCAGCAGTTACGTTAACAGGGGGCCGGCTGAGCAGTTCTTC. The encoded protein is CASSYVNRGPAEQFF.

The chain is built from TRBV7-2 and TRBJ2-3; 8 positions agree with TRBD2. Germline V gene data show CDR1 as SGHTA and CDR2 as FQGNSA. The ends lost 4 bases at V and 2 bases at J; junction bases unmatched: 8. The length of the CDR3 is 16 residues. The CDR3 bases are TGTGCCAGCAGCTCGGGGGGGGGGCCAAACACAGATACGCAGTATTTT. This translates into CASSSGGGPNTDTQYF. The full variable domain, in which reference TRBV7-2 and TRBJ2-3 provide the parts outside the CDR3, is GAGVSQSPSNKVTEKGKDVELRCDPISGHTALYWYRQSLGQGLEFLIYFQGNSAPDKSGLPSDRFSAERTGGSVSTLTIQRTQQEDSAVYLCASSSGGGPNTDTQYFGPGTRLTVL.

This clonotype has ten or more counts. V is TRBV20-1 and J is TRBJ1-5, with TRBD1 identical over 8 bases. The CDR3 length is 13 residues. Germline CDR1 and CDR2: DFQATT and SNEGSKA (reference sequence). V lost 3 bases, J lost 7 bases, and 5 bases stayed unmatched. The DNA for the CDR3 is TGCAGTGCTAGTACAGGGGGTGGGCAGCCCCAGCATTTT. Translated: CSASTGGGQPQHF.

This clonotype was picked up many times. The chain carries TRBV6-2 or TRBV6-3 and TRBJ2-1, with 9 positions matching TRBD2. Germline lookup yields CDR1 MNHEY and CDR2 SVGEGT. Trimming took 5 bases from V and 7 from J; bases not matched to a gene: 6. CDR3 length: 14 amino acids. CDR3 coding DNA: TGTGCCAGCAGTGACATTAGCGGGGGAAATGAGCAGTTCTTC. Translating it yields CASSDISGGNEQFF.

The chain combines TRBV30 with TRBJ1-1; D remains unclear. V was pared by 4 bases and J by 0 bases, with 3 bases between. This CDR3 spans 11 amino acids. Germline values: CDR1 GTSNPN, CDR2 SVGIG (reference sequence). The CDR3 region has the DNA TGTGCCTGGATAGTGAACACTGAAGCTTTCTTT. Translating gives CAWIVNTEAFF.

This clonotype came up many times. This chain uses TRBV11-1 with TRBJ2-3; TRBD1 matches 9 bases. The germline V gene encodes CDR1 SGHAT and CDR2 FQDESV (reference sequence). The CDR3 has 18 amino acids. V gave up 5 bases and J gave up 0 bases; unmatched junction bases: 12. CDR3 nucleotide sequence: TGTGCCAGCAGCCCAGGAGACAGGGGGTCACCTAGCACAGATACGCAGTATTTT. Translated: CASSPGDRGSPSTDTQYF.

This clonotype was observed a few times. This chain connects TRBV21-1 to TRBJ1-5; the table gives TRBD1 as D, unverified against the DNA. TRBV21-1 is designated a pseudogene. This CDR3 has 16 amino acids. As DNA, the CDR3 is TGTGCCAGCAGCAAGCTTGGTGACAGGCCTAATCAGCCCCAGCATTTT. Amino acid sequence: CASSKLGDRPNQPQHF.